The sequence of this TCR beta chain was determined in a study of post-analysis software for immune sequencing data. Every TCR beta cDNA library bore unique molecular identifiers. TCRdb used MiXCR to reprocess the PCR reads, holding one entry per CDR3 protein. The sample lists a few hundred thousand distinct CDR3 sequences; 34% were seen once. The source material was blood. This clonotype was obtained from a girl aged 2-17 years with multiple sclerosis.

The CDR3 DNA follows: TGCAGCGTTGAACCGGACCCTGGCGGCTACACCTTC. The encoded protein is CSVEPDPGGYTF. V usage is TRBV29-1 and J usage is TRBJ1-2; unclear D gene. Germline V gene sequence: CDR1 SQVTM, CDR2 ANQGSEA. This CDR3 comprises 12 residues. Trimming left V 2 bases short and J 8 bases short, with 12 bases between.